A single sample is the source of the 14 T cell receptor beta chains below, sequenced in a study of shared clonotypes between healthy human individuals. Method: immunoSEQ multiplex PCR; TCRdb's copy keeps in-frame clones and lacks some. The data hold millions of clones, with 85% to 95% observed a single time. Source material: naive CD4+ T cells from PBMCs. Noted subset: CD45RA+ positively selected. All receptors come from a young man in good health. Some clones in this sample may be carry-over from other donors' samples.

The chain uses TRBV19 and TRBJ2-3; D unclear. Looked up from germline, CDR1 is LNHDA and CDR2 is SQIVND (reference sequence). The V end was cut by 10 bases, the J end by 0 bases, with 11 bases between. The CDR3 runs to 13 residues. The CDR3 loop reads CATLGRSTDTQYF. DNA for the CDR3: TGTGCCACCCTAGGGCGAAGCACAGATACGCAGTATTTT.

The chain recombines TRBV15 with TRBJ1-5; 10 positions agree with TRBD1. Germline assignment: CDR1 LNHNV and CDR2 YYDKDF (reference sequence). CDR3 length: 19 amino acids. Trimming at V came to 0 bases and at J to 6 bases, leaving 14 bases not matched to a gene. The CDR3 sequence: CATSRDPGQGWGSGQPQHF. The CDR3 region has the DNA TGTGCCACCAGCAGAGATCCGGGACAGGGGTGGGGATCCGGTCAGCCCCAGCATTTT.

In this sample, this clone turned up a few times. The chain uses TRBV6-5 and TRBJ1-2; D may be TRBD1 (6 bases). This CDR3 contains 15 residues. V lost 6 bases and J lost 2, with 16 bases in between. CDR1 is MNHEY, CDR2 SVGAGI, per germline. The CDR3: CASSLSDTGNYGYTF. In nucleotides, the CDR3 is TGTGCCAGCAGCCTCTCCGACACAGGGAACTATGGCTACACCTTC.

This chain links TRBV27 with TRBJ2-7, with D perhaps TRBD1 or TRBD2 (5 bases each). This CDR3 contains 20 residues. Trimming took 3 bases from V and 3 from J, leaving 30 bases between them. Germline CDR1 and CDR2: MNHEY and SMNVEV (reference sequence). In DNA form, the CDR3 reads TGTGCCAGCAGTTTCCGACGACACGGGACGGCAGTCGGTACCTACTACGAGCAGTACTTC. Translating gives CASSFRRHGTAVGTYYEQYF.

The J gene is TRBJ2-2, the V gene TRBV27; D not certain. Between the trimmed V and J ends, which lost 7 bases and 1 base, there was a span of 10 bases. CDR1 and CDR2 from the germline V gene are MNHEY and SMNVEV (reference sequence). This CDR3 is built from 14 residues. The CDR3 loop is CASMHSKNTGELFF. DNA of the CDR3: TGTGCCAGCATGCATTCGAAGAACACCGGGGAGCTGTTTTTT.

The chain joins TRBV5-1 to TRBJ2-1, with 9 bases matching TRBD2. Unmatched junction bases numbered 5, after V lost 1 base and J lost 6 bases. Germline assignment: CDR1 SGHRS and CDR2 YFSETQ. This CDR3 contains 15 residues. This CDR3 is CASSLNPLAGNEQFF. CDR3 nucleotides: TGCGCCAGCAGCTTGAACCCACTAGCGGGCAATGAGCAGTTCTTC.

The CDR3 sequence: CASSISPPTPGSEQFF. CDR3 coding DNA: TGTGCCAGTAGTATAAGTCCCCCAACGCCCGGGAGTGAGCAGTTCTTC. The rearrangement joins TRBV19 to TRBJ2-1, with a weak D call TRBD2 (6 bases). This CDR3 contains 16 residues. Germline V lookup: CDR1 LNHDA, CDR2 SQIVND (reference sequence). With 2 bases removed from V and 9 bases from J, the gap between germline ends came to 20 bases.

The chain joins TRBV10-3 to TRBJ2-5; D may be TRBD2 (6 bases). Germline V gene lookup returns CDR1 ENHRY and CDR2 SYGVKD. Deletions cut 2 bases from V and 2 bases from J, with 15 bases between. The CDR3 runs 16 residues. The CDR3 sequence is CAISESLGGWQETQYF. The CDR3, as DNA: TGTGCCATCAGTGAGAGTTTGGGGGGTTGGCAAGAGACCCAGTACTTC.

This chain connects TRBV5-1 to TRBJ2-4; TRBD2 aligns across 9 bases. CDR3 length: 14 residues. Germline V gene sequence: CDR1 SGHRS, CDR2 YFSETQ. V was clipped by 4 bases and J by 8 bases; unmatched bases: 7. CDR3 DNA sequence: TGCGCCAGCAGCCTGACTAGCGGAAGGGACATTCAGTACTTC. It is translated as CASSLTSGRDIQYF.

The rearrangement joins TRBV11-2 to TRBJ2-5; D may be TRBD2 (5 bases). The germline CDR1 and CDR2 sequences are SGHAT and FQNNGV. V lost 5 bases and J 5 bases, leaving 21 bases between the germline ends. The CDR3 extends over 16 amino acids. The CDR3, as DNA: TGTGCCAGCAGCGCCCCCCCCAGCGGAAGGTGGGAGACCCAGTACTTC. This sequence encodes CASSAPPSGRWETQYF.

This chain connects TRBV7-2 to TRBJ2-2; 7 bases line up with TRBD2. This CDR3 has 15 residues. The germline CDR1 and CDR2 sequences are SGHTA and FQGNSA. The trim removed 3 bases at V and 7 bases at J, leaving 8 bases unmatched. For the CDR3, the DNA is TGTGCCAGCAGCTTTTTCGCGGGAGCTGGCGGGGAGCTGTTTTTT. Amino acids: CASSFFAGAGGELFF.

The rearrangement links TRBV5-1 to TRBJ2-1, with D possibly TRBD1 on 5 matching bases. V was shortened by 4 bases and J by 5 bases, with 16 bases between the two germline ends. The CDR3 covers 15 residues. Germline CDR1 and CDR2: SGHRS and YFSETQ. DNA for the CDR3: TGCGCCAGCAGCCCGATCCCCAGGGCGGACAATGAGCAGTTCTTC. Protein product: CASSPIPRADNEQFF.

J is TRBJ1-2 and V is TRBV2, with D unclear. V was cut by 10 bases and J by 8 bases, with 11 bases left in between. CDR3 length: 10 amino acids. From germline, CDR1 is SNHLY and CDR2 FYNNEI. The CDR3 spells CATRTKGYTF. CDR3 sequence (DNA): TGTGCCACCCGGACCAAGGGCTACACCTTC.

The rearrangement joins TRBV7-9 to TRBJ2-1; 10 positions agree with TRBD1. CDR3 length: 18 amino acids. V lost 2 bases and J lost 3; bases outside the gene matches: 10. Germline values: CDR1 SEHNR, CDR2 FQNEAQ (reference sequence). CDR3: CASSLSPMTGGYYNEQFF. CDR3 nucleotide sequence: TGTGCCAGCAGCTTAAGTCCCATGACAGGGGGCTACTACAATGAGCAGTTCTTC. The whole variable domain, filled in from reference TRBV7-9 and TRBJ2-1, reads DTGVSQNPRHKITKRGQNVTFRCDPISEHNRLYWYRQTLGQGPEFLTYFQNEAQLEKSRLLSDRFSAERPKGSFSTLEIQRTEQGDSAMYLCASSLSPMTGGYYNEQFFGPGTRLTVL.